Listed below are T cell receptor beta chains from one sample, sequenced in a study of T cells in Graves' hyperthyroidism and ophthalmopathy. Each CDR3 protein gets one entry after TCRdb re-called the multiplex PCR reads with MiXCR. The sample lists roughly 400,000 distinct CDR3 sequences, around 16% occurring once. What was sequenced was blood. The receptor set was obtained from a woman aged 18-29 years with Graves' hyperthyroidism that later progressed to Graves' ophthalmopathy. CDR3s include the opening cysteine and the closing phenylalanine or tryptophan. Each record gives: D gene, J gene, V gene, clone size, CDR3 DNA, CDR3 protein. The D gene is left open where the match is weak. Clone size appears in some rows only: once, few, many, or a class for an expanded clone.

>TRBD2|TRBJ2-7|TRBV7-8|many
TGTGCCAGCAGCTTTGCCCCGGCCGGGAGGGGCGAGCAGTACTTC
CASSFAPAGRGEQYF
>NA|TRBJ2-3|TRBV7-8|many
TGTGCCAGCAGCCTCCTAGGTTTTGAGGGGTACACAGATACGCAGTATTTT
CASSLLGFEGYTDTQYF
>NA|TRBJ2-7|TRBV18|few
TGTGCCAGCTCACCCATAGACCACGAGCAGTACTTC
CASSPIDHEQYF
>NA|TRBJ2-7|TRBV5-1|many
TGCGCCAGCAGCTTGGGACAGGCTCTTCCTTACGAGCAGTACTTC
CASSLGQALPYEQYF
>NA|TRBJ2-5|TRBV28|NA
TGTGCCAGCAGTCCCCCGTATCGACAGTTGGGGGAGACCCAGTACTTC
CASSPPYRQLGETQYF
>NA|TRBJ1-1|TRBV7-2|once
TGTGCCAGCAGCGCGTCGGGGGGTGGCACTGAAGCTTTCTTT
CASSASGGGTEAFF
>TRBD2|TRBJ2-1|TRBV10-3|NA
TGTGCCAGCAGTGGGGGGGAGAGCGGGACCTACAATGAGCAGTTCTTC
CASSGGESGTYNEQFF
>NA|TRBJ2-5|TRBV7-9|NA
TGTGCCAGCAGCCCCCCGGGGGCGGGCCAAGAGACCCAGTACTTC
CASSPPGAGQETQYF
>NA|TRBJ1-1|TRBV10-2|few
TGCGCCAGCAGTGAGCAGGGCAGGACTGAAGCTTTCTTT
CASSEQGRTEAFF
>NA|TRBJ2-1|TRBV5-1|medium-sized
TGCGCCAGCATTTCGGGGGACTACAATGAGCAGTTCTTC
CASISGDYNEQFF
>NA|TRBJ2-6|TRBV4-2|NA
TGTGCCAGCAGCCAAGATTGGACAGCCCTCTCTGGGGCCAACGTCCTGACTTTC
CASSQDWTALSGANVLTF
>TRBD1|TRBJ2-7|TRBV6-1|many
TGTGCCAGCAGGGCGGGACAGGGAAGGTCCTACGAGCAGTACTTC
CASRAGQGRSYEQYF
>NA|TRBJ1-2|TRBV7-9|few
TGTGCCAGCAGCTCGATCGGACAGATCTATGGCTACACCTTC
CASSSIGQIYGYTF
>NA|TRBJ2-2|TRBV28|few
TGTGCCAGCACGGGTCCGCGGGGGCAGGGCTACACCGGGGAGCTGTTTTTT
CASTGPRGQGYTGELFF
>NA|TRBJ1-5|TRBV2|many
TGTGCCAGCAGTGCACAAGGACAGAGCAATCAGCCCCAGCATTTT
CASSAQGQSNQPQHF
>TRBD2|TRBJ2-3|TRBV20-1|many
TGCAGTGCCTACGAACTAGCGGGAGGGACAGATACGCAGTATTTT
CSAYELAGGTDTQYF
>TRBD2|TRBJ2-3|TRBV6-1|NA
TGTGCCAGCAGAGACGGGAGCGGGGCCACAGATACGCAGTATTTT
CASRDGSGATDTQYF
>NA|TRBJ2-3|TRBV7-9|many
TGTGCCAGCAGCTTAGCGGAGGCCGGGTGGACAGATACGCAGTATTTT
CASSLAEAGWTDTQYF
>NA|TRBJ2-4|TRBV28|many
TGTGCCAGCAGTCAACTCCGGACAGCCCAAGGGATAGCCAAAAACATTCAGTACTTC
CASSQLRTAQGIAKNIQYF
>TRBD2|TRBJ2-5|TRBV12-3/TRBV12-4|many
TGTGCCAGCAGTGAAACTAGCGGGCAAGAGACCCAGTACTTC
CASSETSGQETQYF
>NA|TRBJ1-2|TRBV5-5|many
TGTGCCAGCAGCTTGACTCAACATGGGCCAGCCGAACCCCCTAACTATGGCTACACCTTC
CASSLTQHGPAEPPNYGYTF
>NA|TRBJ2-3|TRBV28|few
TGTGCCAGCAGATCGGGACACTTTAGCACAGATACGCAGTATTTT
CASRSGHFSTDTQYF
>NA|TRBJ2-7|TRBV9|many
TGTGCCAGCAGCGCTGGAGGAGTGGAGGAGCAGTACTTC
CASSAGGVEEQYF
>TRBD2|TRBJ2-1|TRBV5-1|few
TGCGCCAGCAGCTTGGGAGGACTAGAAATCTACAATGAGCAGTTCTTC
CASSLGGLEIYNEQFF
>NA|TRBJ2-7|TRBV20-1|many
TGCAGTGCTACCAGGGGGGGAACCTACGAGCAGTACTTC
CSATRGGTYEQYF
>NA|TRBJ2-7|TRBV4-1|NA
TGCGCCAGCAGCCAAGAGGGTGCGACCCTCTCCTACGAGCAGTACTTC
CASSQEGATLSYEQYF
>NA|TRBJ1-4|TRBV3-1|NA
TGTGCCAGCAGCCAAGATTTTGAAAAACTGTTTTTT
CASSQDFEKLFF
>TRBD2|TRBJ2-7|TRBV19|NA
TGTGCCAGTAGCAGCGGGAGGGCTGGGGAGCAGTACTTC
CASSSGRAGEQYF
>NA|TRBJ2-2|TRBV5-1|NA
TGCGCCAGCAGCTTTTTGAATAGCGGAATGAACACCGGGGAGCTGTTTTTT
CASSFLNSGMNTGELFF
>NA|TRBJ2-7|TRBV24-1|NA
TGTGCCACCAGTGAAGGGGGGAAATCTTACGAGCAGTACTTC
CATSEGGKSYEQYF
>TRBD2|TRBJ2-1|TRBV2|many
TGTGCCAGCAGGGGATGGACTAGCGGGAGGTACAATGAGCAGTTCTTC
CASRGWTSGRYNEQFF
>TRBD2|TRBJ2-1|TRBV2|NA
TGTGCCAGCACTAAAAGCCCCCTAGCGGCCGCATTTGAGCAGTTCTTC
CASTKSPLAAAFEQFF
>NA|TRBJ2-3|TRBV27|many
TGTGCCAGCAGTTTATCGCCCTCCCCCCTAGATACGCAGTATTTT
CASSLSPSPLDTQYF
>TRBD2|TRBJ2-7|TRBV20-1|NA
TGCAGTGCTAGAGGCAGCGGGAGTTACGAGCAGTACTTC
CSARGSGSYEQYF
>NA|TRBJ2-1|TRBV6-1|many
TGTGCCAGCAGACGTTCGTTAGCTCGAGACAATGAGCAGTTCTTC
CASRRSLARDNEQFF
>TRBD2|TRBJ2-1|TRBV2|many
TGTGCCGGCCACGGGACTAGCGGGAGGGGGGGTGAGCAGTTCTTC
CAGHGTSGRGGEQFF
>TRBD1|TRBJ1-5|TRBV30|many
TGTGCCTGCAGGACAGGGAGCAATCAGCCCCAGCATTTT
CACRTGSNQPQHF
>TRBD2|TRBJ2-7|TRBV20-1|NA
TGCAGCGGGAGGGGACACGGCTACGAGCAGTACTTC
CSGRGHGYEQYF
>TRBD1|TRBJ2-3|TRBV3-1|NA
TGTGCCAGCAGCCCCAACAGGGGGCTCACAGATACGCAGTATTTT
CASSPNRGLTDTQYF
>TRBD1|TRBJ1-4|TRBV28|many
TGTGCCAGCAGTACGGGACAGGGAGAGACTCATGAAAAACTGTTTTTT
CASSTGQGETHEKLFF
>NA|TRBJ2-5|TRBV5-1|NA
TGCGCCAGCAGCTTGGCCCCAAGTCAGATGGGGTACTTC
CASSLAPSQMGYF
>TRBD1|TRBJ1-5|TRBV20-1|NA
TGCAGTGCTAGAGATCAGGGACAGGGGCGATTACATAGCAATCAGCCCCAGCATTTT
CSARDQGQGRLHSNQPQHF
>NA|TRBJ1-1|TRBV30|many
TGTGCCGGTATCAAACACCCGAACACTGAAGCTTTCTTT
CAGIKHPNTEAFF
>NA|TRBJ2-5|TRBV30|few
TGTGCCTGGAGTGTACAGAACAGACTGGCGGAGACCCAGTACTTC
CAWSVQNRLAETQYF
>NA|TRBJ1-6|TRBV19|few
TGTGCCAGTACTTATGATCTTCACACTAATTCACCCCTCCACTTT
CASTYDLHTNSPLHF
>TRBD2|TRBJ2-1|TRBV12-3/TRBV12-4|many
TGTGCCAGCAGTCGACTAGCGGGCTTCCATGAGCAGTTCTTC
CASSRLAGFHEQFF
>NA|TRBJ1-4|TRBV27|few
TGTGCCAGCAGTTTATCAGGTGAAAAACTGTTTTTT
CASSLSGEKLFF
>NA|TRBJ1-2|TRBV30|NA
TGTGCCTGGAGGAGTACAGGGTTTGGCTACACCTTC
CAWRSTGFGYTF
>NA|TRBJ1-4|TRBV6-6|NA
TGTGCCAGCAGTTACCAACCAGGGTACGAAAAACTGTTTTTT
CASSYQPGYEKLFF
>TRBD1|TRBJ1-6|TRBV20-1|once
TGCAGTGCTAGAGTATTTGGGACAGAAAATAATTCACCCCTCCACTTT
CSARVFGTENNSPLHF
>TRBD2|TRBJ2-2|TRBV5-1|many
TGCGCCAGCAGCTTGGTAGCGGGAGTCACCGGGGAGCTGTTTTTT
CASSLVAGVTGELFF
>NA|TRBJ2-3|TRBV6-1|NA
TGTGCCACGTTTTTGAGTGGGACCCTTACGAAACACGCAGATACGCAGTATTTT
CATFLSGTLTKHADTQYF
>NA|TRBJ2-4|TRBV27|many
TGTGCCAGCAGCCCGACCGGCCGGCCAAACATTCAGTACTTC
CASSPTGRPNIQYF
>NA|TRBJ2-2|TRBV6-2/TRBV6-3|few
TGTGCCAGCACTGGATTTCTCTCAGGGGGGACCGGGGAGCTGTTTTTT
CASTGFLSGGTGELFF
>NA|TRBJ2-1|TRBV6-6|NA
TGTGCCAGCAGTTACTCGACCGACGGTGAGCAGTTCTTC
CASSYSTDGEQFF
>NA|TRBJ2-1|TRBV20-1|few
TGCAGTGCTGCCCTCCCCCGTAGCGGACTGTTCAATGAGCAGTTCTTC
CSAALPRSGLFNEQFF
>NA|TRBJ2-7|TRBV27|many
TGTGCCAGCAGTCCCGGTCTCGGCTCCTACGAGCAGTACTTC
CASSPGLGSYEQYF
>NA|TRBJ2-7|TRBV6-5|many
TGTGCCAGCAGTTACTCGGCAGGGTCAAGCTCCTACGAGCAGTACTTC
CASSYSAGSSSYEQYF
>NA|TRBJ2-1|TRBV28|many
TGTGCCAGCAGTTTTTGGACAGACAGATTCAGACTAGTTGATGAGCAGTTCTTC
CASSFWTDRFRLVDEQFF
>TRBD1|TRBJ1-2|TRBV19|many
TGTGCCAGTAGTATACTGGTTACGGGACAGAGAAACTATGGCTACACCTTC
CASSILVTGQRNYGYTF